This T cell receptor beta chain stems from a study of T-cell memory formation after mild COVID-19. Study findings and constraints: CD4/CD8 balance characterized clones contracting day 15 to 85, and CD4+ skew characterized later expanders. Cross-reactive memory seemingly joined, as some responding clones were found in pre-infection memory.

As concerns this clonotype: What it binds is not known.

The CDR3 is made up of 15 amino acids. CDR1 and CDR2 from the germline V gene are MNHEY and SVGAGI. Trimming removed 6 bases from V and 4 bases from J; junction bases left unmatched: 10. Each CDR3 protein is one row after TCRdb ran MiXCR on the 5' RACE reads. This table has under 300,000 distinct CDR3 sequences, approximately 7.6% appearing once. The sample consisted of PBMCs or a T cell subset sorted from them (not recorded which). The TCR comes from a man between 18 and 29 years old who had mild COVID-19 (a few samples of this study predate the infection). Cell type and time point are not known. V is TRBV6-5 and J is TRBJ1-2, with 8 bases aligning to TRBD1. DNA for the CDR3: TGTGCCAGCAGCCAGAGTGAGGACAGGGTCTATGGCTACACCTTC. Protein sequence: CASSQSEDRVYGYTF.